What follows is one T cell receptor beta chain and its context. Its antigen is not known. Germline CDR1 is SGDLS and CDR2 is YYNGEE. The CDR3 runs to 14 residues. Trimming took 0 bases from V and 3 from J, leaving 7 bases between them. This specimen belongs to a study of PD-1 blockade in classical Hodgkin lymphoma. Study findings and constraints: As was reported, newly diagnosed patients showed lower baseline TCR diversity than healthy donors did.

The method was immunoSEQ multiplex PCR; TCRdb's version includes in-frame clones alone and lacks a portion of them. The data hold roughly 32,000 clones, with approximately 94% observed a single time. Time point denoted: newly diagnosed, previously untreated cHL patient sample. Untreated, newly diagnosed classical Hodgkin lymphoma PBMCs were used for comparison. The sequenced sample consisted of peripheral blood mononuclear cells (PBMCs). The V gene is TRBV9, the J gene TRBJ1-5; no clear D gene. The TCR comes from a human donor with classical Hodgkin lymphoma. CDR3 in DNA: TGTGCCAGCAGCGTAGACAGCTTCAATCAGCCCCAGCATTTT. Its translation: CASSVDSFNQPQHF. The full variable domain, its missing parts supplied by reference TRBV9 and TRBJ1-5, is DSGVTQTPKHLITATGQRVTLRCSPRSGDLSVYWYQQSLDQGLQFLIQYYNGEERAKGNILERFSAQQFPDLHSELNLSSLELGDSALYFCASSVDSFNQPQHFGDGTRLSIL.